The clone carrying this T cell receptor (beta chain) counts as medium-sized. Its antigen is undetermined. The germline gives CDR1 SQVTM, CDR2 ANQGSEA. V dropped 7 bases and J dropped 1 base, with 16 bases sitting between them. This CDR3 region has 14 residues. Time point here: sample taken at primary tumor resection. The authors sequenced whole RNA from tumor, nontumor lung or frozen PBMC without sorting. A total of about 73 untreated early-stage non-small cell lung cancer patients served as donors. Each TCR cDNA molecule bore a unique molecular identifier. TCRdb recomputed calls from the 5' RACE reads with MiXCR, one row per CDR3 protein. There are roughly 39,000 distinct CDR3 sequences in the sample; under 6.5% occur only once, and roughly 11% lies in the top ten. This entry comes from a study of spatial heterogeneity in lung cancer. Study details: Detection consistently captured more beta-chain sequences than alpha-chain sequences.

Findings and caveats of the study: More often at tumor resection than at routine follow-up, ubiquitous expanded tumor TCRs were detected in the blood.

The sequences come from PBMCs, collected at surgery. This receptor was taken from a male donor with early-stage non-small cell lung cancer. The gene calls are TRBV29-1 and TRBJ1-1, with D possibly matching TRBD1 (6 bases). The CDR3 DNA reads as TGCAGCGCTAACAGGGCGCGGGGGAACACTGAAGCTTTCTTT. Translation: CSANRARGNTEAFF.